The rows below give T cell receptor beta chains drawn from one sample of a study of blood T cell repertoires in COVID-19. Clones were sequenced by immunoSEQ multiplex PCR, and TCRdb holds only the in-frame ones, with some missing. The sample holds over 75,000 clones, more than 80% seen once. Material for sequencing was peripheral blood. The receptors here all came from a woman aged 65 to 85 with acute or convalescent COVID-19. Both conserved end residues are part of each CDR3. Fields, in order: CDR3 DNA, CDR3 protein, V gene, J gene, D gene, clone size. A D gene is named only where the DNA matches it firmly. Clone size is not always given. Where it is, it says once, few, many or a class for expanded clones.

CDR3 DNA: TGTGCCAGCAGCTTAGCAGCGGGTCTGGAAAATGAGCAGTTCTTC; CDR3 protein: CASSLAAGLENEQFF; V gene: TRBV7-2; J gene: TRBJ2-1; D gene: .; clone size: once
CDR3 DNA: TGTGCCAGTATTCCGGGACAGGGGGCCAGGAACACTGAAGCTTTCTTT; CDR3 protein: CASIPGQGARNTEAFF; V gene: TRBV19; J gene: TRBJ1-1; D gene: TRBD1; clone size: .
CDR3 DNA: TGTGCCAGCGCGTGGGAGGGCACTGAAGCTTTCTTT; CDR3 protein: CASAWEGTEAFF; V gene: TRBV7-9; J gene: TRBJ1-1; D gene: .; clone size: .
CDR3 DNA: TGTGCCAGCAGTCCCGAGCGGGGCGGCTCCTACAATGAGCAGTTCTTC; CDR3 protein: CASSPERGGSYNEQFF; V gene: TRBV25-1; J gene: TRBJ2-1; D gene: TRBD2; clone size: few
CDR3 DNA: TGTGCCAGCAGCCCCTGGAGGTCGGACTATGGCTACACCTTC; CDR3 protein: CASSPWRSDYGYTF; V gene: TRBV3-1/TRBV3-2; J gene: TRBJ1-2; D gene: .; clone size: large
CDR3 DNA: TGTGCCAGTAGTATAAGTGGGGGCTCGGGCAATCAGCCCCAGCATTTT; CDR3 protein: CASSISGGSGNQPQHF; V gene: TRBV19; J gene: TRBJ1-5; D gene: .; clone size: few
CDR3 DNA: TGTGCCAGTTCCCTATTCCTAGCGATCAACAATGAGCAGTTCTTC; CDR3 protein: CASSLFLAINNEQFF; V gene: TRBV19; J gene: TRBJ2-1; D gene: .; clone size: .
CDR3 DNA: TGCGCCAGCAGCTTTTCGACAGCCCCTTTGAACACTGAAGCTTTCTTT; CDR3 protein: CASSFSTAPLNTEAFF; V gene: TRBV5-1; J gene: TRBJ1-1; D gene: .; clone size: .
CDR3 DNA: TGTGCCAGCAGACTCCCCGGGGGGTACGAGCAGTACTTC; CDR3 protein: CASRLPGGYEQYF; V gene: TRBV6-5; J gene: TRBJ2-7; D gene: TRBD2; clone size: .
CDR3 DNA: TGTGCCAGCAGTTTACGGGCGGGGGAGCAGTACTTC; CDR3 protein: CASSLRAGEQYF; V gene: TRBV28; J gene: TRBJ2-7; D gene: .; clone size: .
CDR3 DNA: TGTGCCAGCAGCAAAGGGGACAGGGCGACCGGGGAGCTGTTTTTT; CDR3 protein: CASSKGDRATGELFF; V gene: TRBV27; J gene: TRBJ2-2; D gene: TRBD1; clone size: once
CDR3 DNA: TGTGCCAGCAGTCGCGGACAGGGGAGGGACTATGGCTACACCTTC; CDR3 protein: CASSRGQGRDYGYTF; V gene: TRBV3-1/TRBV3-2; J gene: TRBJ1-2; D gene: TRBD1; clone size: .
CDR3 DNA: TGTGCCAGCAGCCCCAACCCGGGACAGGCCTACGAGCAGTACTTC; CDR3 protein: CASSPNPGQAYEQYF; V gene: TRBV11-2; J gene: TRBJ2-7; D gene: TRBD1; clone size: .
CDR3 DNA: TGTGCCAGTTACAGGGGACCTCAGCCCCAGCATTTT; CDR3 protein: CASYRGPQPQHF; V gene: TRBV28; J gene: TRBJ1-5; D gene: TRBD1; clone size: .
CDR3 DNA: TGTGCCTGGAGTTTCTCGGCTAGCGGGGTGTACGAGCAGTACTTC; CDR3 protein: CAWSFSASGVYEQYF; V gene: TRBV30; J gene: TRBJ2-7; D gene: TRBD2; clone size: .
CDR3 DNA: TGCGCCAGCAGCTTGGGCAGGGGGCTTTACGAGCAGTACTTC; CDR3 protein: CASSLGRGLYEQYF; V gene: TRBV5-1; J gene: TRBJ2-7; D gene: TRBD1; clone size: .
CDR3 DNA: TGTGCCAGCAGTTTTAGGAACACTGAAGCTTTCTTT; CDR3 protein: CASSFRNTEAFF; V gene: TRBV28; J gene: TRBJ1-1; D gene: .; clone size: .
CDR3 DNA: TGTGCTTCTAGAAAACTAGCGGGGGGCAGACGACCGAGCACAGATACGCAGTATTTT; CDR3 protein: CASRKLAGGRRPSTDTQYF; V gene: TRBV19; J gene: TRBJ2-3; D gene: TRBD2; clone size: .
CDR3 DNA: TGTGCCAGCTCACCGGAGAGGGGGCACACAGATACGCAGTATTTT; CDR3 protein: CASSPERGHTDTQYF; V gene: TRBV18; J gene: TRBJ2-3; D gene: TRBD1; clone size: .
CDR3 DNA: TGTGCCAGCAGTCCCCCGGGACTTTTCAATGAGCAGTTCTTC; CDR3 protein: CASSPPGLFNEQFF; V gene: TRBV28; J gene: TRBJ2-1; D gene: .; clone size: .
CDR3 DNA: TGTGCCAGCAGCCCACTAGCGAGGGGTGAGCAGTTCTTC; CDR3 protein: CASSPLARGEQFF; V gene: TRBV7-2; J gene: TRBJ2-1; D gene: TRBD2; clone size: few
CDR3 DNA: TGTGCCAGCAGCCGTAGCGGGAGAACCGACAATGAGCAGTTCTTC; CDR3 protein: CASSRSGRTDNEQFF; V gene: TRBV7-3; J gene: TRBJ2-1; D gene: TRBD2; clone size: .
CDR3 DNA: TGTGCCAGCACCAGGACAGTGGACCAGCCCCAGCATTTT; CDR3 protein: CASTRTVDQPQHF; V gene: TRBV2; J gene: TRBJ1-5; D gene: .; clone size: .
CDR3 DNA: TGTGCCATCAGTGAGTCGGGACTAGCGGGAGCCCGACAAGAGACCCAGTACTTC; CDR3 protein: CAISESGLAGARQETQYF; V gene: TRBV10-3; J gene: TRBJ2-5; D gene: TRBD2; clone size: .
CDR3 DNA: TGCGCCAGCTCAGGGGGAGCGGGCTCCTACAATGAGCAGTTCTTC; CDR3 protein: CASSGGAGSYNEQFF; V gene: TRBV5-1; J gene: TRBJ2-1; D gene: .; clone size: .
CDR3 DNA: TGCAGCGTTGATGGCACGCTCTACAATGAGCAGTTCTTC; CDR3 protein: CSVDGTLYNEQFF; V gene: TRBV29-1; J gene: TRBJ2-1; D gene: .; clone size: .
CDR3 DNA: TGTGCCAGCAGCTTCCGACCGGACAGGAGCACCGGGGAGCTGTTTTTT; CDR3 protein: CASSFRPDRSTGELFF; V gene: TRBV7-8; J gene: TRBJ2-2; D gene: TRBD1; clone size: .
CDR3 DNA: TGTGCCAGTAGTATAGGAAGACAGGGCAGGAACAATGAGCAGTTCTTC; CDR3 protein: CASSIGRQGRNNEQFF; V gene: TRBV19; J gene: TRBJ2-1; D gene: TRBD1; clone size: .
CDR3 DNA: TGTGCCAGCAGTTATTCGGACAGGGGGTCAAGGATCTATGGCTACACCTTC; CDR3 protein: CASSYSDRGSRIYGYTF; V gene: TRBV6-2/TRBV6-3; J gene: TRBJ1-2; D gene: TRBD1; clone size: .
CDR3 DNA: TGTGCCATCAAGGGGACAGCGGACACTGAAGCTTTCTTT; CDR3 protein: CAIKGTADTEAFF; V gene: TRBV10-3; J gene: TRBJ1-1; D gene: TRBD1; clone size: once
CDR3 DNA: TGTGCCAGCAGTCTCACATCGCCGGGACTAAGCACTGAAGCTTTCTTT; CDR3 protein: CASSLTSPGLSTEAFF; V gene: TRBV28; J gene: TRBJ1-1; D gene: .; clone size: once
CDR3 DNA: TGTGCCAGCAGTCTACAGGGTTTACATGGCTACACCTTC; CDR3 protein: CASSLQGLHGYTF; V gene: TRBV28; J gene: TRBJ1-2; D gene: .; clone size: .
CDR3 DNA: TGTGCCAGCAGCTCCCGACAGGGGAATGAGCAGTTCTTC; CDR3 protein: CASSSRQGNEQFF; V gene: TRBV6-2/TRBV6-3; J gene: TRBJ2-1; D gene: TRBD1; clone size: .